This paragraph reports one T cell receptor beta chain. Its antigen is as yet unknown. The data belong to a study of cytomegalovirus exposure and HLA in healthy donors. As for the study in general: Earlier, 150 million to 200 million T cells were analyzed, and about 100 million unique TCR beta sequences were found among them.

Study findings and constraints: Several V segments, TRBV6-2 and TRBV6-3 among them, could not be told apart and were dropped. Association of a missense DCLRE1C variant with TCR beta V- and J-gene trimming was reported in a later analysis.

The PCR used 60 Vbeta and 13 Jbeta primers. The table came from immunoSEQ multiplex PCR; TCRdb's copy has only in-frame clones and leaves some out. The data show about 160,000 clones, about four fifths seen once. Deletions cut 7 bases from V and 2 bases from J, with 6 bases between. Per the germline V gene, CDR1 is SNHLY and CDR2 is FYNNEI. The CDR3 loop spans 11 amino acids. The source of this sequence is a woman between 25 and 40 years old in good health and CMV-seropositive. The gene calls are TRBV2 and TRBJ2-7; D call uncertain. The sample was PBMCs. This chain's CDR3 is CASTQTYEQYF. The CDR3, as DNA: TGTGCCAGCACTCAGACCTACGAGCAGTACTTC.